This T cell receptor (beta chain) was documented in a study of chemoradiotherapy in HPV16-positive cancers. Produced via immunoSEQ multiplex PCR; TCRdb's table is partial and in-frame only. The profile covers 950 to 1,500 clones, with more than 90% appearing a single time and roughly 5.8% taken by the ten largest. V gave up 1 base and J gave up 2 bases, with 8 bases separating them. The germline V gene encodes CDR1 SGHAT and CDR2 FQNNGV. The length of the CDR3 is 14 residues. This TCR derives from a human donor with HPV-associated anogenital cancer. Sequences were derived from tumor tissue, sampled from a patient who underwent chemoradiotherapy. The V and J genes are TRBV11-2 and TRBJ1-2; D unclear. CDR3: CASSLGALNYGYTF. CDR3 DNA sequence: TGTGCCAGCAGCTTAGGGGCGCTAAACTATGGCTACACCTTC.